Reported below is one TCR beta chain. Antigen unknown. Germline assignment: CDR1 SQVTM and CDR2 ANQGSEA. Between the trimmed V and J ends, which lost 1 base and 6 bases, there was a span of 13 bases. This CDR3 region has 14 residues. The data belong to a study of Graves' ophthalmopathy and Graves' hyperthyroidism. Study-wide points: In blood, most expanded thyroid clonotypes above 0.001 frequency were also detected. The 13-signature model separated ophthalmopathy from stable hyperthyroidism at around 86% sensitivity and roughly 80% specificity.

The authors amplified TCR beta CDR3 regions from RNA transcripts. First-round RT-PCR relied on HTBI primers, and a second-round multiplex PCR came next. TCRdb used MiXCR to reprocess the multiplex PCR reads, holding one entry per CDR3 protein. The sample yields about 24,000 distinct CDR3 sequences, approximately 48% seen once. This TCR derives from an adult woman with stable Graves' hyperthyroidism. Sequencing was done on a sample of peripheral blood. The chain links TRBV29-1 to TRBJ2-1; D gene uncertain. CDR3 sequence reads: CSVEGPYDINEQFF. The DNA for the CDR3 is TGCAGCGTTGAAGGGCCGTACGATATCAATGAGCAGTTCTTC.